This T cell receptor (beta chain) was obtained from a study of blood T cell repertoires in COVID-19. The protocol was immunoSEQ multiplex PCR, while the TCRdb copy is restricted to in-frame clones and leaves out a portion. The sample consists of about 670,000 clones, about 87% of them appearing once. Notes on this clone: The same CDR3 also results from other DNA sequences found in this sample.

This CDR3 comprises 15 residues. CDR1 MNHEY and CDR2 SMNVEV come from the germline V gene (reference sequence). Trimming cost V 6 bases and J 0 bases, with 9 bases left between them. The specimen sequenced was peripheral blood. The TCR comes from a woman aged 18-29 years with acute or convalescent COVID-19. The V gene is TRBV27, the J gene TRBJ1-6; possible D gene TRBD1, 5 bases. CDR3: CASSRQSSYNSPLHF. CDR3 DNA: TGTGCCAGCAGCCGACAGAGCTCCTATAATTCACCCCTCCACTTT.